This T cell receptor (beta chain) was sequenced in a study of Graves' ophthalmopathy and Graves' hyperthyroidism. Overall study: The study drew peripheral blood at initial diagnosis, before any treatment.

Many counts were recorded for this clonotype. Its antigen is not known. Study-level points and caveats: Researchers report that a 13-signature model separated ophthalmopathy from stable hyperthyroidism, posting about 91% sensitivity and around 80% specificity.

The CDR3 totals 12 residues. Germline CDR1 and CDR2: MNHNS and SASEGT. TCR beta CDR3 regions were amplified from RNA transcripts. Second-round multiplex PCR followed a first-round RT-PCR using HTBI primers. TCRdb reprocessed the multiplex PCR reads with MiXCR, giving one entry per CDR3 protein. The sample yields 200,000 to 250,000 distinct CDR3 sequences, roughly 21% seen once. The genes are TRBV6-1 and TRBJ2-5, with 9 bases identical to TRBD1. With the DNA end fitting TRBJ2-3 better, the J assignment may be wrong. The receptor's source is a woman in her forties or fifties with Graves' ophthalmopathy. The sequencing sample was made of peripheral blood. CDR3 nucleotide sequence: TGTGCCAGCAGCAGGGACAGGGAAACGCAGTATTTT. Residues: CASSRDRETQYF.